These T cell receptor beta chains were read from a single sample in a study of T cell changes during pregnancy in multiple sclerosis. The table came from immunoSEQ multiplex PCR; TCRdb's copy has only in-frame clones and leaves some out. The profile shows 40,000 to 60,000 clones, around 92% of them singletons. The sequencing used CD4+ T cells from peripheral blood mononuclear cells, collected after pregnancy. These receptors all stem from a female donor with multiple sclerosis, enrolled in a pregnancy study. Both conserved end residues are part of each CDR3. D genes are given only for firm matches. Where a row states a size, it is once, few, many or the class of an expanded clone; other rows omit it.

J	V	D	size	CDR3	DNA
TRBJ1-1	TRBV10-1	NA	NA	CASSGRGDSPPEAFF	TGCGCCAGCAGTGGGCGGGGGGACTCCCCACCCGAAGCTTTCTTT
TRBJ2-1	TRBV6-5	TRBD2	NA	CASSYTSGSMNEQFF	TGTGCCAGCAGTTATACCAGCGGGAGTATGAATGAGCAGTTCTTC
TRBJ2-3	TRBV2	TRBD2	NA	CASSELAGVPDTQYF	TGTGCCAGCAGTGAACTCGCGGGAGTACCGGATACGCAGTATTTT
TRBJ2-2	TRBV18	TRBD2	NA	CASSLSGRNTGELFF	TGTGCCAGCTCACTTAGCGGGAGGAACACCGGGGAGCTGTTTTTT
TRBJ1-1	TRBV27	NA	NA	CASSPWRPNTEAFF	TGTGCCAGCAGTCCGTGGAGGCCCAACACTGAAGCTTTCTTT
TRBJ2-7	TRBV9	TRBD2	NA	CASSYGLDLKYEQYF	TGTGCCAGCAGCTACGGACTAGATCTAAAGTACGAGCAGTACTTC
TRBJ2-7	TRBV10-3	NA	once	CAISESVQIHEQYF	TGTGCCATCAGTGAGTCCGTGCAGATCCACGAGCAGTACTTC
TRBJ2-3	TRBV4-3	TRBD1	NA	CASSPRTGGGTDTQYF	TGCGCCAGCAGCCCCCGGACAGGGGGCGGCACAGATACGCAGTATTTT
TRBJ2-3	TRBV2	TRBD2	NA	CASSLAGQGDTQYF	TGTGCCAGCAGTCTAGCGGGGCAAGGAGATACGCAGTATTTT
TRBJ2-3	TRBV7-9	NA	NA	CASSSSGTQYF	TGTGCCAGCAGCTCCTCGGGTACGCAGTATTTT
TRBJ2-5	TRBV18	TRBD2	NA	CASSPGTSGRKLETQYF	TGTGCCAGCTCTCCCGGGACTAGCGGGAGGAAGCTAGAGACCCAGTACTTC
TRBJ2-7	TRBV4-1	NA	NA	CASSRQGSYEQYF	TGCGCCAGCAGCCGGCAGGGATCCTACGAGCAGTACTTC
TRBJ2-1	TRBV11-3	TRBD2	NA	CASSWGLGVNEQFF	TGTGCCAGCAGCTGGGGACTAGGGGTAAATGAGCAGTTCTTC
TRBJ2-1	TRBV4-3	TRBD2	NA	CASSRGDYQQFF	TGCGCCAGCAGCCGTGGGGACTACCAGCAGTTCTTC
TRBJ2-3	TRBV6-5	NA	NA	CASSSAGTLAQDTQYF	TGTGCCAGCAGTTCTGCCGGGACACTCGCCCAAGATACGCAGTATTTT
TRBJ1-4	TRBV15	TRBD1	NA	CATSKIMSGTGEKLFF	TGTGCCACCAGCAAAATAATGAGCGGGACAGGTGAAAAACTGTTTTTT
TRBJ2-7	TRBV7-2	TRBD2	NA	CASRASGLAYEQYF	TGTGCCAGCAGGGCTAGCGGCCTAGCCTACGAGCAGTACTTC
TRBJ2-1	TRBV6-1	TRBD2	NA	CASSFSGSSYNEQFF	TGTGCCAGCAGTTTTAGCGGGAGCTCCTACAATGAGCAGTTCTTC
TRBJ2-2	TRBV11-3	TRBD1	NA	CASSLGPQGAELFF	TGTGCCAGCAGCCTAGGGCCTCAGGGGGCTGAGCTGTTTTTT
TRBJ2-4	TRBV29-1	NA	NA	CSVEPGSANIQYF	TGCAGCGTTGAACCGGGGTCCGCAAACATTCAGTACTTC
TRBJ1-2	TRBV4-3	NA	once	CASSQDLTGLYGYTF	TGCGCCAGCAGCCAAGATCTGACGGGTCTCTATGGCTACACCTTC
TRBJ2-7	TRBV11-1	TRBD2	NA	CASSAPTSGKGLEQYF	TGTGCCAGCAGCGCACCTACTAGCGGGAAGGGTCTCGAGCAGTACTTC
TRBJ1-2	TRBV18	NA	NA	CASSPGLQGERYTF	TGTGCCAGCTCACCGGGGCTACAGGGAGAGCGCTACACCTTC
TRBJ2-1	TRBV5-4	TRBD2	NA	CASSLGTSGRTDEQFF	TGTGCCAGCAGCTTGGGGACTAGCGGGAGAACCGATGAGCAGTTCTTC
TRBJ2-5	TRBV27	TRBD2	NA	CASSPRPLAMETQYF	TGTGCCAGCAGTCCGAGACCACTAGCGATGGAGACCCAGTACTTC
TRBJ2-7	TRBV9	NA	NA	CASSVGEHYEQYF	TGTGCCAGCAGCGTAGGAGAGCACTACGAGCAGTACTTC
TRBJ2-1	TRBV19	NA	NA	CASSIVQGISYNEQFF	TGTGCCAGTAGTATAGTGCAGGGGATATCCTACAATGAGCAGTTCTTC
TRBJ2-3	TRBV7-9	NA	NA	CASSFGSWGTDTQYF	TGTGCCAGCAGCTTCGGGAGTTGGGGAACAGATACGCAGTATTTT
TRBJ2-1	TRBV7-2	NA	NA	CASSFPQVSYNEQFF	TGTGCCAGCAGCTTTCCCCAGGTTTCCTACAATGAGCAGTTCTTC
TRBJ2-3	TRBV7-3	TRBD2	NA	CASRALGGGPADTQYF	TGTGCCAGCAGGGCCCTCGGGGGGGGACCAGCCGATACGCAGTATTTT
TRBJ2-5	TRBV27	TRBD2	once	CASRTSGVTQETQYF	TGTGCCAGCCGCACTAGCGGGGTAACCCAAGAGACCCAGTACTTC
TRBJ2-1	TRBV7-2	NA	NA	CASSQTDYNEQFF	TGTGCCAGCAGTCAAACTGACTACAATGAGCAGTTCTTC
TRBJ2-2	TRBV15	NA	once	CATSRDRGRTGELFF	TGTGCCACCAGCAGAGATCGGGGGAGAACCGGGGAGCTGTTTTTT
TRBJ1-5	TRBV28	TRBD1	NA	CASTTGASNQPQHF	TGTGCCAGCACCACAGGGGCCAGCAATCAGCCCCAGCATTTT
TRBJ1-2	TRBV6-5	TRBD1	NA	CASSYSRQGADGYTF	TGTGCCAGCAGTTACTCGAGACAGGGGGCCGATGGCTACACCTTC
TRBJ1-5	TRBV5-1	TRBD1	once	CASSLHRGGSNQPQHF	TGCGCCAGCAGCCTGCACAGGGGAGGTAGCAATCAGCCCCAGCATTTT
TRBJ2-1	TRBV6-5	NA	NA	CASSYEGLISEQFF	TGTGCCAGCAGTTACGAAGGACTCATATCTGAGCAGTTCTTC
TRBJ2-7	TRBV5-6	NA	NA	CASTNRWAGGNEQYF	TGTGCCAGCACCAATAGGTGGGCCGGCGGGAACGAGCAGTACTTC
TRBJ1-2	TRBV6-5	TRBD1	NA	CASSSRDRGVYGYTF	TGTGCCAGCAGTTCCCGGGACAGGGGAGTCTATGGCTACACCTTC
TRBJ2-5	TRBV5-4	TRBD2	NA	CASSTSSGGGQETQYF	TGTGCCAGCAGCACGTCTAGCGGGGGGGGGCAAGAGACCCAGTACTTC
TRBJ2-7	TRBV6-6	NA	NA	CASSYGRGRVREQYF	TGTGCCAGCAGTTACGGCAGGGGCCGGGTACGCGAGCAGTACTTC